These T cell receptor beta chains were read from a single sample in a study of blood T cell repertoires in COVID-19. Some clones are missing from TCRdb's copy, which holds only in-frame ones; the method was immunoSEQ multiplex PCR. The sample lists 15,000 to 20,000 clones, approximately 90% occurring once. Sequenced input: peripheral blood. The source of these receptors is a human donor in a cohort sampled during active COVID-19. Both conserved end residues are part of each CDR3. A D gene is named only where the DNA matches it firmly. Size values are once, few and many counts, or a class for expanded clones, and some rows have none.

len | j_gene | v_gene | abundance | d_gene | CDR3aa | CDR3nt
14 | TRBJ1-2 | TRBV19 | - | - | CASTRAAPNYGYTF | TGTGCCAGTACGCGGGCAGCCCCTAACTATGGCTACACCTTC
13 | TRBJ2-1 | TRBV10-3 | - | TRBD2 | CAILAGGDNEQFF | TGTGCCATCCTAGCGGGGGGGGACAATGAGCAGTTCTTC
15 | TRBJ2-3 | TRBV28 | - | TRBD2 | CASSEGLARADTQYF | TGTGCCAGCAGTGAGGGACTAGCGAGGGCAGATACGCAGTATTTT
15 | TRBJ2-1 | TRBV29-1 | - | - | CSVNPGGLIYNEQFF | TGCAGCGTAAATCCCGGGGGGCTGATCTACAATGAGCAGTTCTTC
16 | TRBJ1-2 | TRBV6-5 | - | TRBD1 | CASSSHSSGTAYGYTF | TGTGCCAGCAGTTCCCACTCGTCCGGGACAGCCTATGGCTACACCTTC
17 | TRBJ2-3 | TRBV7-2 | - | TRBD2 | CASSLEGTSGGTDTQYF | TGTGCCAGCAGCTTAGAAGGGACTAGCGGGGGCACAGATACGCAGTATTTT
14 | TRBJ1-2 | TRBV18 | - | TRBD1 | CASSPGQRRNGYTF | TGTGCCAGCTCGCCGGGACAGAGAAGGAATGGCTACACCTTC
14 | TRBJ2-7 | TRBV7-2 | - | TRBD1 | CASGRTGGSYEQYF | TGTGCCAGCGGCCGGACAGGGGGCTCCTACGAGCAGTACTTC
13 | TRBJ1-1 | TRBV10-3 | - | - | CAISETGYTEAFF | TGTGCCATCAGTGAGACGGGGTACACTGAAGCTTTCTTT
13 | TRBJ2-7 | TRBV7-2 | - | TRBD2 | CAIRLAGRPEQYF | TGTGCCATCAGACTAGCGGGTCGCCCAGAGCAGTACTTC
14 | TRBJ1-2 | TRBV7-9 | - | TRBD1 | CASSGQGSFYGYTF | TGTGCCAGCAGCGGACAGGGTTCCTTCTATGGCTACACCTTC
13 | TRBJ2-7 | TRBV10-3 | - | - | CAIEQGPNYEQYF | TGTGCCATCGAACAGGGTCCAAACTACGAGCAGTACTTC
13 | TRBJ2-1 | TRBV12-3/TRBV12-4 | - | - | CASSFISAWEQFF | TGTGCCAGCAGTTTTATATCCGCGTGGGAGCAGTTCTTC
13 | TRBJ1-2 | TRBV12-3/TRBV12-4 | once | - | CASSWGGNRGYTF | TGTGCCAGCAGTTGGGGGGGTAACCGAGGCTACACCTTC
16 | TRBJ1-6 | TRBV2 | - | TRBD1 | CASSETLGGAGSPLHF | TGTGCCAGCAGTGAAACCTTAGGGGGCGCAGGTTCACCCCTCCACTTT
13 | TRBJ2-1 | TRBV7-9 | - | - | CASSVLARGEQFF | TGTGCCAGCAGCGTCCTAGCTCGGGGTGAGCAGTTCTTC
15 | TRBJ2-7 | TRBV4-3 | - | TRBD2 | CASSQETAGGGEQYF | TGCGCCAGCAGCCAAGAAACTGCCGGGGGGGGAGAGCAGTACTTC
13 | TRBJ2-5 | TRBV7-9 | - | TRBD2 | CASTSGGEETQYF | TGTGCCAGCACCTCGGGGGGGGAAGAGACCCAGTACTTC
15 | TRBJ1-3 | TRBV3-1/TRBV3-2 | - | TRBD1 | CASGNLDRAGNTIYF | TGTGCCAGCGGAAACTTAGACAGGGCTGGAAACACCATATATTTT
14 | TRBJ1-1 | TRBV6-5 | few | - | CASRGRGANTEAFF | TGTGCCAGCAGAGGACGGGGGGCGAACACTGAAGCTTTCTTT
14 | TRBJ2-3 | TRBV6-5 | - | - | CASTEGRSADTQYF | TGTGCCAGCACGGAGGGGCGTTCAGCAGATACGCAGTATTTT
12 | TRBJ2-3 | TRBV12-3/TRBV12-4 | - | - | CASSPSRDTQYF | TGTGCCAGCAGTCCAAGCAGGGATACGCAGTATTTT
17 | TRBJ1-5 | TRBV21-1 | - | - | CASSKARGQHSNQPQHF | TGTGCCAGCAGCAAAGCAAGGGGCCAGCATAGCAATCAGCCCCAGCATTTT
17 | TRBJ1-3 | TRBV3-1/TRBV3-2 | - | TRBD1 | CASSQEGQGASGNTIYF | TGTGCCAGCAGCCAAGAAGGACAGGGGGCTTCTGGAAACACCATATATTTT
16 | TRBJ1-4 | TRBV6-2/TRBV6-3 | - | - | CASSATDRGTNEKLFF | TGTGCCAGCAGTGCGACAGATCGTGGAACTAATGAAAAACTGTTTTTT
13 | TRBJ1-2 | TRBV3-1/TRBV3-2 | once | TRBD1 | CASSQGTGDGYTF | TGTGCCAGCAGCCAAGGGACAGGGGATGGCTACACCTTC
14 | TRBJ1-2 | TRBV29-1 | - | TRBD1 | CSVERQGADYGYTF | TGCAGCGTAGAAAGACAGGGGGCTGACTATGGCTACACCTTC
12 | TRBJ2-7 | TRBV30 | - | - | CAWTVQGNEQYF | TGTGCCTGGACAGTCCAGGGGAACGAGCAGTACTTC
13 | TRBJ1-6 | TRBV30 | - | - | CAWTGLTDSPLHF | TGTGCCTGGACAGGGTTGACGGATTCACCCCTCCACTTT
12 | TRBJ2-3 | TRBV6-2/TRBV6-3 | once | - | CASSFVTDTQYF | TGTGCCAGCAGTTTCGTCACAGATACGCAGTATTTT
13 | TRBJ2-1 | TRBV30 | - | TRBD1 | CASPGQGFREQFF | TGTGCCTCACCGGGACAGGGGTTTAGGGAGCAGTTCTTC
14 | TRBJ1-6 | TRBV6-5 | once | TRBD1 | CASSRTGVRSPLHF | TGTGCCAGCAGTCGGACAGGGGTCCGATCACCCCTCCACTTT
14 | TRBJ1-4 | TRBV18 | - | - | CASTSRGMDEKLFF | TGTGCCAGCACATCCCGGGGGATGGATGAAAAACTGTTTTTT
13 | TRBJ1-5 | TRBV7-9 | - | - | CASSLTGFGPQHF | TGTGCCAGCAGCCTCACAGGGTTCGGGCCCCAGCATTTT
14 | TRBJ2-7 | TRBV6-6 | - | TRBD1 | CASSTRDSSYEQYF | TGTGCCAGCAGTACCCGGGACAGCTCCTACGAGCAGTACTTC
14 | TRBJ2-5 | TRBV5-6 | - | TRBD2 | CASRKWTRQETQYF | TGTGCCAGCAGAAAATGGACTAGACAAGAGACCCAGTACTTC
11 | TRBJ2-7 | TRBV20-1 | - | - | CSATLGWEQYF | TGCAGTGCTACCCTTGGCTGGGAGCAGTACTTC
14 | TRBJ2-7 | TRBV7-2 | once | TRBD1 | CASSLDPTGGEQYF | TGTGCCAGCAGCTTAGACCCGACAGGGGGAGAGCAGTACTTC
12 | TRBJ2-1 | TRBV20-1 | - | TRBD2 | CSANEGLRGGFF | TGCAGTGCTAATGAAGGATTGCGGGGGGGCTTCTTC
14 | TRBJ1-3 | TRBV29-1 | - | TRBD1 | CSVARGTSGNTIYF | TGCAGCGTGGCCAGGGGGACCTCTGGAAACACCATATATTTT
14 | TRBJ2-4 | TRBV13 | - | TRBD1 | CASSSDRGKNIQYF | TGTGCCAGCAGTTCCGACAGGGGGAAAAACATTCAGTACTTC
13 | TRBJ1-6 | TRBV6-1 | - | - | CASSENTHSPLHF | TGTGCCAGCAGTGAAAATACACATTCACCCCTCCACTTT
15 | TRBJ1-2 | TRBV6-5 | - | - | CASSYAAGAYYGYTF | TGTGCCAGCAGTTACGCCGCGGGCGCATACTATGGCTACACCTTC
17 | TRBJ2-2 | TRBV7-6 | - | - | CASSLPQAGANTGELFF | TGTGCCAGCAGCTTACCACAGGCAGGGGCGAACACCGGGGAGCTGTTTTTT